This TCR beta chain appears in the sequencing data of a study of T cell repertoires in cytomegalovirus infection. Study details: Signatures in public TCR beta sequences pointed to both CMV infection and matching HLA type.

As concerns this clonotype: Its antigen is not known.

TCRdb called the reads again in MiXCR, with one record for every CDR3 protein. The sample lists about 570,000 distinct CDR3 sequences, 40% occurring once. V lost 3 bases, J lost 7 bases, and 6 bases stayed unmatched. The CDR3 runs 14 residues. From germline, CDR1 is MDHEN and CDR2 SYDVKM. The chain carries TRBV28 and TRBJ2-1; the match to TRBD2 covers 7 bases. The starting material was cultured PBMCs, obtained from culture after CMV antigen stimulation. This TCR derives from a human donor in good health (CMV status not recorded). Some clones in this sample may be carry-over from other donors' samples. Here the CDR3 reads CASSFRDYSNEQFF. The CDR3 nucleotides are TGTGCCAGCAGTTTTCGGGACTACTCGAATGAGCAGTTCTTC. The whole variable domain, remainder taken from reference TRBV28 and TRBJ2-1, is DVKVTQSSRYLVKRTGEKVFLECVQDMDHENMFWYRQDPGLGLRLIYFSYDVKMKEKGDIPEGYSVSREKKERFSLILESASTNQTSMYLCASSFRDYSNEQFFGPGTRLTVL.